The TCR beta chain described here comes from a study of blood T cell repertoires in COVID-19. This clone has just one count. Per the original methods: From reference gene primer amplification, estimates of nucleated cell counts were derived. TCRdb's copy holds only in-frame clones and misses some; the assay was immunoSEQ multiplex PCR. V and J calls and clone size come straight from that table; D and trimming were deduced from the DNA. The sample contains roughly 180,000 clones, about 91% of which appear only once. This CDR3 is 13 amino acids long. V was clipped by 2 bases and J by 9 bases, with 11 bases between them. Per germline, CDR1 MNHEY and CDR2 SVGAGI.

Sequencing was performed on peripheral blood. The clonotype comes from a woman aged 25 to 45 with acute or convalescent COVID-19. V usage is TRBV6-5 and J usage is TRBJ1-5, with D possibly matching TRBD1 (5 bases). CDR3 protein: CASSYRGSSPQHF. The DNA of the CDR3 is TGTGCCAGCAGTTACAGGGGATCTTCGCCCCAGCATTTT.